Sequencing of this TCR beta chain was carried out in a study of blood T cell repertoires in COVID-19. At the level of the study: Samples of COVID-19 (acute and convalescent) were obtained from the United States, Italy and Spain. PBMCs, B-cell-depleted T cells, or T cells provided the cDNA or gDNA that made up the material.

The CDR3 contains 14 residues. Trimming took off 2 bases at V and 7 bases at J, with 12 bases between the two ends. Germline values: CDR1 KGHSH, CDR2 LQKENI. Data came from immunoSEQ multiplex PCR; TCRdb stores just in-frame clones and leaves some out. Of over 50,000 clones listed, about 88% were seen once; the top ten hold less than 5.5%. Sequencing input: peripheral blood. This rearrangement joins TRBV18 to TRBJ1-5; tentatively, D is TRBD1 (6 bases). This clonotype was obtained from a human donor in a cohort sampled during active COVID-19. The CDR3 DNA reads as TGTGCCAGCTCACCAAGGGGGTATGGACAGCCCCAGCATTTT. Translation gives CASSPRGYGQPQHF.